One sample yielded the 10 T cell receptor beta chains listed below, sequenced in a study of OX40 agonist ivuxolimab in advanced cancers. Libraries were prepared by immunoSEQ multiplex PCR; TCRdb keeps only in-frame clonotypes and omits some of them. This table has more than 60,000 clones, about 94% appearing once. The input for sequencing was CD4+ or CD8+ T cells sorted from blood, taken in a trial of the OX40 agonist ivuxolimab. All receptors come from an adult with an advanced solid tumor such as melanoma, head and neck, liver or kidney cancer.

The chain couples TRBV19 to TRBJ2-7; 13 positions agree with TRBD2. Germline lookup yields CDR1 LNHDA and CDR2 SQIVND (reference sequence). The CDR3 is 19 amino acids. Germline trimming cut 4 bases from V and 3 bases from J; bases unmatched to any gene: 15. CDR3 in amino acids: CASSTLPGLAGLPLYEQYF. The CDR3 region has the DNA TGTGCCAGTAGTACGTTACCGGGACTAGCGGGACTGCCTCTCTACGAGCAGTACTTC.

The chain is built from TRBV2 and TRBJ2-1, with D perhaps TRBD2 (7 bases). Germline V gene lookup returns CDR1 SNHLY and CDR2 FYNNEI. This CDR3 comprises 13 residues. Trimming cost V 8 bases and J 10 bases, with 18 bases left between them. The CDR3 loop reads CASLWEGGGEQFF. The CDR3 DNA reads as TGTGCCAGCCTATGGGAGGGGGGGGGCGAGCAGTTCTTC.

The chain recombines TRBV9 with TRBJ2-1; 7 bases are a match to TRBD2. CDR3 length: 14 amino acids. The V gene end was trimmed by 6 bases and the J gene end by 5 bases; junction bases not matched to a gene: 8. From germline, CDR1 is SGDLS and CDR2 YYNGEE. The CDR3: CASTGGSLDNEQFF. As DNA, the CDR3 is TGTGCCAGCACGGGCGGGAGTCTCGACAATGAGCAGTTCTTC.

This chain links TRBV7-2 with TRBJ2-1, with D possibly being TRBD1 (6 bases). The CDR3 consists of 15 residues. Per the germline V gene, CDR1 is SGHTA and CDR2 is FQGNSA. V lost 1 base to trimming and J lost 6 bases, with 13 bases between them. The CDR3 DNA follows: TGTGCCAGCAGCTTAGGTCCCAGGGGCCCCAATGAGCAGTTCTTC. It codes for CASSLGPRGPNEQFF.

This chain uses TRBV29-1 with TRBJ1-2; possibly TRBD1 for D (6 bases). In germline, CDR1 is SQVTM, CDR2 ANQGSEA. Deletions cut 0 bases from V and 5 bases from J, with 10 bases between. The CDR3 spans 13 residues. CDR3 bases: TGCAGCGTTGAAGAGGGGGCTCCTTATGGCTACACCTTC. Translating it yields CSVEEGAPYGYTF.

The J gene is TRBJ2-7, the V gene TRBV11-3, with D maybe TRBD2 (5 bases). Per the germline V gene, CDR1 is SGHNT and CDR2 is YENEEA. The CDR3 spans 16 residues. V was cut by 0 bases and J by 5 bases, with 17 bases left in between. CDR3 in amino acids: CASSLDQWELVDEQYF. The CDR3 nucleotides read TGTGCCAGCAGCTTAGATCAATGGGAACTAGTAGACGAGCAGTACTTC.

V usage is TRBV9 and J usage is TRBJ2-7; TRBD1 might be the D (6 bases). V lost 3 bases and J lost 2, with 12 bases in between. This CDR3 comprises 14 residues. Germline V gene lookup returns CDR1 SGDLS and CDR2 YYNGEE. The CDR3 DNA is TGTGCCAGCAGCGCAGAGGGACACCCCTACGAGCAGTACTTC. Its protein is CASSAEGHPYEQYF.

The chain links TRBV18 to TRBJ2-5, with 11 nucleotides matching TRBD1. Looked up from germline, CDR1 is KGHSH and CDR2 is LQKENI. J was trimmed by 4 bases and V by 2 bases; bases with no gene match: 6. This CDR3 is 16 amino acids long. For the CDR3, the DNA is TGTGCCAGCTCACCAATGGGACAGGGGGTCGTAGAGACCCAGTACTTC. Protein: CASSPMGQGVVETQYF.

The V gene is TRBV4-1, the J gene TRBJ1-5, with D hard to call. CDR3 length equals 13 residues. Trimming pared 0 bases from V and 6 bases from J, leaving 6 bases between. The germline V gene encodes CDR1 MGHRA and CDR2 YSYEKL. The CDR3 DNA reads as TGCGCCAGCAGCCAAGATTCGGCTCAGCCCCAGCATTTT. Amino acids: CASSQDSAQPQHF.

The J gene is TRBJ2-1, the V gene TRBV5-4; D is uncertain. Germline assignment: CDR1 SGHNT and CDR2 YYREEE (reference sequence). The CDR3 extends over 16 amino acids. With 4 bases removed from V and 1 base from J, the gap between germline ends came to 15 bases. The CDR3 coding sequence is TGTGCCAGCAGCCTGGGAAAACTCGGATCCTACAATGAGCAGTTCTTC. Its protein product is CASSLGKLGSYNEQFF.